The 15 T cell receptor beta chains in this list originate from one sample, sequenced in a study of OX40 agonist ivuxolimab in advanced cancers. Produced via immunoSEQ multiplex PCR; TCRdb's table is partial and in-frame only. Of around 40,000 clones in the sample, around 90% were seen once. The source was CD4+ or CD8+ T cells sorted from blood, collected in a trial of the OX40 agonist ivuxolimab. These receptors were taken from an adult with an advanced solid tumor such as melanoma, head and neck, liver or kidney cancer.

The CDR3 nucleotides are TGTGCCAGCTCACCGGCTTCGGGGGCACGGGGTACGCAGTATTTT. Translated: CASSPASGARGTQYF. The V call is TRBV18, the J call TRBJ2-3; perhaps D is TRBD1 or TRBD2 (6 bases each). The length of the CDR3 is 15 residues. From germline, CDR1 is KGHSH and CDR2 LQKENI. Trimming took 3 bases from V and 8 from J, leaving 18 bases between them.

The genes are TRBV6-4 and TRBJ2-2, with 8 bases identical to TRBD2. Unmatched junction bases numbered 1, after V lost 3 bases and J lost 1 base. CDR3 length: 15 amino acids. In germline, CDR1 is MRHNA, CDR2 SNTAGT. The CDR3 sequence is CASSDTSGNTGELFF. CDR3 DNA sequence: TGTGCCAGCAGTGATACTAGCGGGAACACCGGGGAGCTGTTTTTT.

V usage is TRBV5-5 and J usage is TRBJ2-7, with 8 bases that match TRBD1. There are 14 residues in the CDR3. With V trimmed by 1 base and J by 4 bases, 4 bases remained unmatched. From germline, CDR1 is SGHKS and CDR2 YYEKEE (reference sequence). CDR3 in DNA: TGTGCCAGCAGCTTGTTTCAGGGGGCTTACGAGCAGTACTTC. Its protein is CASSLFQGAYEQYF. Together with reference TRBV5-5 and TRBJ2-7, the CDR3 gives the full variable domain: DAGVTQSPTHLIKTRGQQVTLRCSPISGHKSVSWYQQVLGQGPQFIFQYYEKEERGRGNFPDRFSARQFPNYSSELNVNALLLGDSALYLCASSLFQGAYEQYFGPGTRLTVT.

The chain employs TRBV6-6 and TRBJ1-6; the D gene is possibly TRBD1 (5 bases). The germline V and J ends were trimmed by 7 bases and 8 bases, with 15 bases remaining between them. The CDR3 has 14 residues. Germline lookup yields CDR1 MNHNY and CDR2 SVGAGI (reference sequence). CDR3 in amino acids: CASTTGGGYSPLHF. As DNA, the CDR3 is TGTGCCAGCACCACTGGGGGTGGGTATTCACCCCTCCACTTT.

The gene calls are TRBV6-5 and TRBJ1-5; perhaps TRBD1 as D (5 bases). Germline V gene lookup returns CDR1 MNHEY and CDR2 SVGAGI. This CDR3 has 13 residues. CDR3 in amino acids: CGVMGGENQPQHF. The DNA of the CDR3 is TGTGGAGTAATGGGAGGGGAGAATCAGCCCCAGCATTTT.

CDR3 in amino acids: CASSLYRRGRGTMNTEAFF. The CDR3 nucleotides read TGTGCCAGCTCACTTTACCGTCGGGGGCGAGGAACCATGAACACTGAAGCTTTCTTT. The chain is built from TRBV18 and TRBJ1-1; D possibly corresponds to TRBD1 (6 bases). With 4 bases removed from V and 0 bases from J, the gap between germline ends came to 24 bases. Looked up from germline, CDR1 is KGHSH and CDR2 is LQKENI. The length of the CDR3 is 19 residues.

This chain joins TRBV15 and TRBJ2-1; D remains ambiguous. Trimming stripped 0 bases from V and 7 bases from J, with 13 bases between. Germline assignment: CDR1 LNHNV and CDR2 YYDKDF (reference sequence). The CDR3 loop spans 15 amino acids. In DNA, the CDR3 is TGTGCCACCAGCAGAGATTCTACCCCCCCGAATGAGCAGTTCTTC. Residues: CATSRDSTPPNEQFF.

This chain uses TRBV13 with TRBJ2-2; perhaps TRBD1 as D (5 bases). This CDR3 contains 14 residues. Germline CDR1 PRHDT, CDR2 FYEKMQ (reference sequence). Trimming took off 5 bases at V and 2 bases at J, with 9 bases between the two ends. CDR3 in amino acids: CASSIQGNTGELFF. The CDR3, as DNA: TGTGCCAGCAGCATTCAGGGAAACACCGGGGAGCTGTTTTTT.

The V and J genes are TRBV19 and TRBJ1-5; D is undetermined. The CDR3 is made up of 15 amino acids. V was trimmed by 7 bases and J by 3 bases, leaving 16 bases between them. In germline, CDR1 is LNHDA, CDR2 SQIVND (reference sequence). The CDR3 DNA reads as TGTGCCAGTACGCTCACAAGTCAAACCAATCAGCCCCAGCATTTT. Translation: CASTLTSQTNQPQHF. Using reference TRBV19 and TRBJ1-5 for the parts outside the CDR3, the full variable domain is DGGITQSPKYLFRKEGQNVTLSCEQNLNHDAMYWYRQDPGQGLRLIYYSQIVNDFQKGDIAEGYSVSREKKESFPLTVTSAQKNPTAFYLCASTLTSQTNQPQHFGDGTRLSIL.

The gene calls are TRBV4-1 and TRBJ2-1; 14 bases fit TRBD2. The V gene end was trimmed by 0 bases and the J gene end by 7 bases; junction bases not matched to a gene: 8. The CDR3 extends over 18 amino acids. The germline V gene has CDR1 MGHRA and CDR2 YSYEKL. This CDR3 reads CASSQDPLTSGGANEQFF. The CDR3 region has the DNA TGCGCCAGCAGCCAAGACCCCCTGACTAGCGGGGGGGCAAATGAGCAGTTCTTC.

The J gene is TRBJ2-3, the V gene TRBV30; unclear D gene. Germline CDR1 is GTSNPN and CDR2 is SVGIG (reference sequence). The CDR3 sequence is 11 residues long. Trimming shortened V by 3 bases and J by 3 bases, and 4 bases separated the two germline ends. Here the CDR3 DNA reads TGTGCCTGGAGATGGACAGATACGCAGTATTTT. This encodes CAWRWTDTQYF.

This chain uses TRBV30 with TRBJ1-2; D possibly corresponds to TRBD1 (5 bases). The CDR3 loop spans 14 amino acids. V lost 3 bases, J lost 8 bases, and 19 bases lay in between. Looked up from germline, CDR1 is GTSNPN and CDR2 is SVGIG (reference sequence). The chain's CDR3 is CAWSTGAILMGYTF. The CDR3 region has the DNA TGTGCCTGGAGCACCGGGGCTATCCTTATGGGCTACACCTTC.

The chain couples TRBV19 to TRBJ1-4, with D perhaps matching TRBD1 (5 bases). This CDR3 region has 15 residues. The germline V gene has CDR1 LNHDA and CDR2 SQIVND (reference sequence). The ends were cut back, 6 bases at V and 14 bases at J, with 25 bases in the middle. CDR3 bases: TGTGCCAGTAGAATCCGGGGTGGTGCAGAGGAGGGGCTGTTTTTT. Protein sequence: CASRIRGGAEEGLFF.

The genes are TRBV5-4 and TRBJ2-3; TRBD2 matches 9 bases. Germline V gene data show CDR1 as SGHNT and CDR2 as YYREEE (reference sequence). V dropped 0 bases and J dropped 2; count of bases not matched to a gene: 7. The CDR3 covers 17 residues. The DNA for the CDR3 is TGTGCCAGCAGCTTGGCGGTAGCGGGGGAGTTCACAGATACGCAGTATTTT. This encodes CASSLAVAGEFTDTQYF. Supplemented by reference TRBV5-4 and TRBJ2-3, the full variable domain reads ETGVTQSPTHLIKTRGQQVTLRCSSQSGHNTVSWYQQALGQGPQFIFQYYREEENGRGNFPPRFSGLQFPNYSSELNVNALELDDSALYLCASSLAVAGEFTDTQYFGPGTRLTVL.

This rearrangement joins TRBV5-6 to TRBJ1-6, with unresolved D. Trimming removed 0 bases at V and 3 bases at J, with 7 bases between. Germline V gives CDR1 SGHDT, CDR2 YYEEEE. There are 15 residues in the CDR3. CDR3 coding DNA: TGTGCCAGCAGCTTGGCAACGGTCTATAATTCACCCCTCCACTTT. The encoded protein is CASSLATVYNSPLHF.